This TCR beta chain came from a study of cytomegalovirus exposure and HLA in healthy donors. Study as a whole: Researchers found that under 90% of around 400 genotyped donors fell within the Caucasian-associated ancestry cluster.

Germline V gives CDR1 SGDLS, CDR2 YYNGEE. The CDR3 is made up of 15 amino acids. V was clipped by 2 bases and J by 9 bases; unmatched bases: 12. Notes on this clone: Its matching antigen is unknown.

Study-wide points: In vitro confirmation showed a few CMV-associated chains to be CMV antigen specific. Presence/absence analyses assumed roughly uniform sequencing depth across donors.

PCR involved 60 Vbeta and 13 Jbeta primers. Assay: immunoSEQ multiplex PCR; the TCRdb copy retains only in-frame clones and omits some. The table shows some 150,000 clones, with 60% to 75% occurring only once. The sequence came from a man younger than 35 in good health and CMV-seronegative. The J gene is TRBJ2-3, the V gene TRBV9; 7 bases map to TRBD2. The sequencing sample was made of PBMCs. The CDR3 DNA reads TGTGCCAGCAGCGTGGGTGGGGGGGTAGTCCCAACGCAGTATTTT. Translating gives CASSVGGGVVPTQYF.